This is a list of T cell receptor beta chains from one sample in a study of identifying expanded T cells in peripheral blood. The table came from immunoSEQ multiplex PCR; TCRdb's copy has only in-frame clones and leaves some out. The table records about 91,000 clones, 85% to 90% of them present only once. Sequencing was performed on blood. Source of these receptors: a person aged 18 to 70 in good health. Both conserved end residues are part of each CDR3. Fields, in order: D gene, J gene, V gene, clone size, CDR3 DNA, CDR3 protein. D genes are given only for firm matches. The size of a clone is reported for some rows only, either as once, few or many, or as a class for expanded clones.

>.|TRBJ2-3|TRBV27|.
TGTGCCAGCAGCGGGGATACGCAGTATTTT
CASSGDTQYF
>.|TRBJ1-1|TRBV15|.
TGTGCCACCTATCGGGGGAATGTGAACACTGAAGCTTTCTTT
CATYRGNVNTEAFF
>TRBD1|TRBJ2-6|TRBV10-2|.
TGCGCCAGCAGTGAGGCAGGGGGCTCTGGGGCCAACGTCCTGACTTTC
CASSEAGGSGANVLTF
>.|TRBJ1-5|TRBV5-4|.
TGTGCCAGCAGCTTAGGGGGAACCGGGCAGCCCCAGCATTTT
CASSLGGTGQPQHF
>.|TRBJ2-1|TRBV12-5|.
TGTGCTAGTGGGGGGGGAGGAGACCACAATGAGCAGTTCTTC
CASGGGGDHNEQFF
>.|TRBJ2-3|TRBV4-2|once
TGTGCCAGCAGCCAAGGCGAAGGGAGTACAGATACGCAGTATTTT
CASSQGEGSTDTQYF
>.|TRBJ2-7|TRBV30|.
TGTGCCTGGAGCGAGGAGGGCTCAGGGTACGAGCAGTACTTC
CAWSEEGSGYEQYF
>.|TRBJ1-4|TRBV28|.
TGTGCCAGCAGTTTTGTAATAGGGAATGAAAAACTGTTTTTT
CASSFVIGNEKLFF
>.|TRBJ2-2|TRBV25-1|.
TGTGCCAGCAGTGAAGGGGACACCGGGGAGCTGTTTTTT
CASSEGDTGELFF
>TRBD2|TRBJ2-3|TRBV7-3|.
TGTGCCAGCAGCCCACGCGGGGGTGCAGATACGCAGTATTTT
CASSPRGGADTQYF
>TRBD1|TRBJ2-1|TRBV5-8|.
TGTGCCAGCAGGGCGAGGGACAGGTACCATGAGCAGTTCTTC
CASRARDRYHEQFF
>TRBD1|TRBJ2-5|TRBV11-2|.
TGTGCCAGCACCCTACAGGGGGTAGGGGAGACCCAGTACTTC
CASTLQGVGETQYF
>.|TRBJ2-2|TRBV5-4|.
TGTGCCAGCAGCTTGAGGTCTTCACCGGGGGAGCTGTTTTTT
CASSLRSSPGELFF
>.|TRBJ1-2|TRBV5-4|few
TGTGCCAGCAGCTCGGATGGGGATGGCTACACCTTC
CASSSDGDGYTF
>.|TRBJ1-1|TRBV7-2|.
TGTGCCAGCAGCTTAGCCTTTGGCCCCACTGAAGCTTTCTTT
CASSLAFGPTEAFF
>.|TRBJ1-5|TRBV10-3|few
TGTGCCATGGCTGCCGGTCCTGAGGAGAGTGGTCAGCCCCAGCATTTT
CAMAAGPEESGQPQHF
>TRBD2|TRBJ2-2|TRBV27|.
TGTGCCAGCAGCCAAGGAGGGCTCGGGAGGGCGGACACCGGGGAGCTGTTTTTT
CASSQGGLGRADTGELFF
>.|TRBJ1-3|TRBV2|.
TGTGCCAGCAGTGAAAATGTGAGGGACACCATATATTTT
CASSENVRDTIYF
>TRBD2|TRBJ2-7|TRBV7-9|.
TGTGCCAGCACCAACGGCCCGGTGGGACTAGCGGGATACGAGCAGTACTTC
CASTNGPVGLAGYEQYF
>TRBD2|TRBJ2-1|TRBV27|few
TGTGCCAGCAGTTTATCTTCGGCGGGGGGCTCCGCCAATGAGCAGTTCTTC
CASSLSSAGGSANEQFF
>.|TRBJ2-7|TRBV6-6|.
TGTGCCAGCAGTCGATCTGGGACCTATACCTACGAGCAGTACTTC
CASSRSGTYTYEQYF
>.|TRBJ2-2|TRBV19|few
TGTGCCAGTAGTCGGACTCTCTCCACCGGGGAGCTGTTTTTT
CASSRTLSTGELFF
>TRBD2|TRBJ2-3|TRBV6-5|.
TGTGCCAGCAGTTGGGGGACTAGCGGCAGCACAGATACGCAGTATTTT
CASSWGTSGSTDTQYF
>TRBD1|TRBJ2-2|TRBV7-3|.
TGTGCCAGCAGCCAGAGTTCAGACAGGGGGCTCACCGGGGAGCTGTTTTTT
CASSQSSDRGLTGELFF
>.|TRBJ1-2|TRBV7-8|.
TGTGCCAGCAGCCGGAGCAGGGTTAAGGACTATGGCTACACCTTC
CASSRSRVKDYGYTF
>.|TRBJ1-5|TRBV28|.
TGTGCCAGCAGGCGGAGAGGGCAGTCCTTTGAACAGCCCCAGCATTTT
CASRRRGQSFEQPQHF
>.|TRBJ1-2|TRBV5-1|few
TGCGCCAGCACGCCGGACGGACAGTATGGCTACACCTTC
CASTPDGQYGYTF